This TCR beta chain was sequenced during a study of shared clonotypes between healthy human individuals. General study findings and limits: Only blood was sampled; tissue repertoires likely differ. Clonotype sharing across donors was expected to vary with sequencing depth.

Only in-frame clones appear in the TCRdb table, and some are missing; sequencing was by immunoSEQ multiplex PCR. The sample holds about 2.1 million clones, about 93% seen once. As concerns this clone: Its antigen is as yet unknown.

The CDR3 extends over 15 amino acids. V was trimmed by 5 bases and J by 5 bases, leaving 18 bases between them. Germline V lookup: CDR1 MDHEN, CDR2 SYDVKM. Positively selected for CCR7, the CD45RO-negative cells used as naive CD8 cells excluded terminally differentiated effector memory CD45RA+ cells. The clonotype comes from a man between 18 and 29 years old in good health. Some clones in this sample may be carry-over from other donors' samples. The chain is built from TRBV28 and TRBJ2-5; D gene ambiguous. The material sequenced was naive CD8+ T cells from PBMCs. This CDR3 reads CASSPTFGALETQYF. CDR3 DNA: TGTGCCAGCAGTCCTACTTTTGGAGCGTTGGAGACCCAGTACTTC.